These T cell receptor beta chains were read from a single sample in a study of control samples from healthy donors and cancer patients. Clones were read by immunoSEQ multiplex PCR, and TCRdb kept only the in-frame ones, dropping some. The repertoire has around 120,000 clones, about nine tenths of them found once; the top ten carry around 8.7%. Sequenced sample: blood. These TCRs come from a man aged 40-49 years in good health. Each CDR3 is given with its conserved first and last residue. A D gene is named only where the DNA matches it firmly. The listing skips clone size in some rows; elsewhere it reads once, few, many or a size class.

D: TRBD1
V: TRBV3-1/TRBV3-2
size: .
J: TRBJ1-6
DNA: TGTGCCAGCAGCCGGACAGGACAGCCTCATTCACCCCTCCACTTT
CDR3: CASSRTGQPHSPLHF

D: .
V: TRBV3-1/TRBV3-2
size: few
J: TRBJ2-3
DNA: TGTGCCAGCAGCCGGGAGCAGAGATACCGGACAGATACGCAGTATTTT
CDR3: CASSREQRYRTDTQYF

D: .
V: TRBV30
size: once
J: TRBJ2-1
DNA: TGTGCCTGGAGTCCGAAAGCGGGCCAATCCTACAATGAGCAGTTCTTC
CDR3: CAWSPKAGQSYNEQFF

D: TRBD1
V: TRBV24-1
size: .
J: TRBJ1-1
DNA: TGTGCCACCAGTGATTCACCCACCACGGGACAGACTGAAGCTTTCTTT
CDR3: CATSDSPTTGQTEAFF

D: .
V: TRBV4-3
size: .
J: TRBJ1-2
DNA: TGCGCCAGCAGCCAATACGTCATCCCGAGGGCGACTAACTATGGCTACACCTTC
CDR3: CASSQYVIPRATNYGYTF

D: .
V: TRBV25-1
size: few
J: TRBJ2-5
DNA: TGTGCCAGCAGTGATGGGACCCAGTACTTC
CDR3: CASSDGTQYF

D: .
V: TRBV9
size: .
J: TRBJ2-3
DNA: TGTGCCAGCAGCGTAGAGAGGAGTAGCCATACGCAGTATTTT
CDR3: CASSVERSSHTQYF

D: TRBD1
V: TRBV9
size: .
J: TRBJ2-7
DNA: TGTGCCAGCAGCCCGCCCGGTGGGGACAGGGGCAAGGAGCAGTACTTC
CDR3: CASSPPGGDRGKEQYF

D: TRBD2
V: TRBV3-1/TRBV3-2
size: few
J: TRBJ2-5
DNA: TGTGCCAGCGCCGCGACTAGCGGGGGTCTGACCCAGTACTTC
CDR3: CASAATSGGLTQYF

D: TRBD2
V: TRBV3-1/TRBV3-2
size: few
J: TRBJ2-5
DNA: TGTGCCAGCAGCCCTCGGATAGCGGGGGGGAAGGAGACCCAGTACTTC
CDR3: CASSPRIAGGKETQYF

D: .
V: TRBV2
size: once
J: TRBJ2-1
DNA: TGTGCCAGCACCCCCGACGCTAGCCCGGGGGAGCAGTTCTTC
CDR3: CASTPDASPGEQFF

D: TRBD1
V: TRBV11-2
size: .
J: TRBJ2-7
DNA: TGTGCCAGCAGCTTAGTTACGGCAGGGGGCCCCTACGAGCAGTACTTC
CDR3: CASSLVTAGGPYEQYF

D: .
V: TRBV5-1
size: once
J: TRBJ2-5
DNA: TGCGCCAGCAGCACCTCAGGGGGGGCCGAGACCCAGTACTTC
CDR3: CASSTSGGAETQYF

D: .
V: TRBV2
size: .
J: TRBJ1-1
DNA: TGTGCCAGCAGTGTCCGGGCCGAGGGCACTGAAGCTTTCTTT
CDR3: CASSVRAEGTEAFF

D: TRBD2
V: TRBV9
size: .
J: TRBJ2-3
DNA: TGTGCCAGCAGCGTAGACGGGGGGGCCGATGCAGATACGCAGTATTTT
CDR3: CASSVDGGADADTQYF

D: .
V: TRBV24-1
size: .
J: TRBJ1-5
DNA: TGTGCCACCAGTGGTTCGCGGCGGGGAAACAATCAGCCCCAGCATTTT
CDR3: CATSGSRRGNNQPQHF

D: .
V: TRBV6-2/TRBV6-3
size: .
J: TRBJ2-4
DNA: TGTGCCAGCAGTTATAATCGCAGGGGCGCAGCCAAAAACATTCAGTACTTC
CDR3: CASSYNRRGAAKNIQYF

D: .
V: TRBV7-9
size: .
J: TRBJ2-7
DNA: TGTGCCAGCAGCTTACACAGGGACGAGCAGTACTTC
CDR3: CASSLHRDEQYF

D: .
V: TRBV18
size: .
J: TRBJ2-5
DNA: TGTGCCAGCTCACCACCCCAGGGTTGGGAGACCCAGTACTTC
CDR3: CASSPPQGWETQYF

D: .
V: TRBV6-5
size: .
J: TRBJ1-4
DNA: TGTGCCAGCAGTCGGCCCGGGGCTCGGGGTGAAAAACTGTTTTTT
CDR3: CASSRPGARGEKLFF

D: .
V: TRBV7-6
size: .
J: TRBJ2-1
DNA: TGTGCCAGCAGCCAAGCGGGCAATGAGCAGTTCTTC
CDR3: CASSQAGNEQFF

D: TRBD1
V: TRBV5-1
size: .
J: TRBJ2-3
DNA: TGCGCCAGCAGCCGGGACAGGGTCACAGATACGCAGTATTTT
CDR3: CASSRDRVTDTQYF

D: .
V: TRBV6-5
size: .
J: TRBJ2-5
DNA: TGTGCCAGCAGTTACTCGAAAAATCAAGAGACCCAGTACTTC
CDR3: CASSYSKNQETQYF

D: .
V: TRBV30
size: .
J: TRBJ1-6
DNA: TGTGCCTGGAGACAGAGCGGTGCATCACCCCTCCACTTT
CDR3: CAWRQSGASPLHF

D: .
V: TRBV5-6
size: .
J: TRBJ1-4
DNA: TGTGCCAGCAGCTTGAAGATGGTGGCGGAAAAACTGTTTTTT
CDR3: CASSLKMVAEKLFF

D: .
V: TRBV7-9
size: once
J: TRBJ1-2
DNA: TGTGCCAGCAGCTCCACCACGGTTAATGGCTACACCTTC
CDR3: CASSSTTVNGYTF

D: .
V: TRBV12-5
size: .
J: TRBJ1-1
DNA: TGTGCTAGTGGTTTCCTCGACAGGCCGAACACTGAAGCTTTCTTT
CDR3: CASGFLDRPNTEAFF

D: .
V: TRBV12-3/TRBV12-4
size: .
J: TRBJ1-2
DNA: TGTGCCAGCAGATACAGACAGGCCCATGGCTACACCTTC
CDR3: CASRYRQAHGYTF

D: .
V: TRBV3-1/TRBV3-2
size: .
J: TRBJ2-7
DNA: TGTGCCAGCAGCCCGAAAGGGTCCTACGAGCAGTACTTC
CDR3: CASSPKGSYEQYF

D: .
V: TRBV2
size: .
J: TRBJ1-2
DNA: TGTGCCAGCAGTGTTTCGCAGGTTGCTAACTATGGCTACACCTTC
CDR3: CASSVSQVANYGYTF

D: .
V: TRBV18
size: .
J: TRBJ1-2
DNA: TGTGCCAGCTCACGGGACGGTTCCTATGGCTACACCTTC
CDR3: CASSRDGSYGYTF

D: TRBD2
V: TRBV9
size: once
J: TRBJ2-3
DNA: TGTGCCAGCAGCGTAGTCGCACTAGCGGATACTAGCACAGATACGCAGTATTTT
CDR3: CASSVVALADTSTDTQYF

D: .
V: TRBV24-1
size: .
J: TRBJ2-5
DNA: TGTGCCACCAGTGATTTGCGTGGGGGGGAGACCCAGTACTTC
CDR3: CATSDLRGGETQYF

D: TRBD2
V: TRBV19
size: .
J: TRBJ2-3
DNA: TGTGCCAGTAGTCCGGGACGCGGGGGTGGTCGCACAGATACGCAGTATTTT
CDR3: CASSPGRGGGRTDTQYF

D: TRBD2
V: TRBV10-2
size: .
J: TRBJ2-3
DNA: TGCGCCAGCAGTCCGGGAGGCACGCAGTATTTT
CDR3: CASSPGGTQYF

D: .
V: TRBV21-1
size: .
J: TRBJ1-5
DNA: TGTGCCAGCAGCAAAGCAGGGCTTGGGAGCAATCAGCCCCAGCATTTT
CDR3: CASSKAGLGSNQPQHF

D: .
V: TRBV7-2
size: .
J: TRBJ2-1
DNA: TGTGCCAGCAGCTTAGCTGGGGCCAATGAGCAGTTCTTC
CDR3: CASSLAGANEQFF

D: .
V: TRBV4-3
size: .
J: TRBJ1-2
DNA: TGCGCCAGCAGCCCGTCGTGGGGAGAGAACTATGGCTACACCTTC
CDR3: CASSPSWGENYGYTF

D: .
V: TRBV7-9
size: .
J: TRBJ1-4
DNA: TGTGCCAGCAGCTTTCTGGGGGCAACTAATGAAAAACTGTTTTTT
CDR3: CASSFLGATNEKLFF

D: TRBD1
V: TRBV2
size: .
J: TRBJ1-4
DNA: TGTGCCAGCAGTCTTACCAGACAGGGAACTAATGAAAAACTGTTTTTT
CDR3: CASSLTRQGTNEKLFF

D: TRBD1
V: TRBV19
size: .
J: TRBJ1-6
DNA: TGTGCCAGTAGTATAAGGGGACAGCTTTCACCCCTCCACTTT
CDR3: CASSIRGQLSPLHF

D: .
V: TRBV19
size: .
J: TRBJ1-2
DNA: TGTGCCAGTAGGGGGACACTTAACTATGGCTACACCTTC
CDR3: CASRGTLNYGYTF

D: TRBD1
V: TRBV11-2
size: .
J: TRBJ1-5
DNA: TGTGCCAGCAGCTATGGGACAGGGGGGCCCTATAGCAATCAGCCCCAGCATTTT
CDR3: CASSYGTGGPYSNQPQHF

D: .
V: TRBV12-5
size: .
J: TRBJ2-2
DNA: TGTGCTAGTGGTTTGACTCCCGGGACATTACCCGGGGAGCTGTTTTTT
CDR3: CASGLTPGTLPGELFF

D: TRBD2
V: TRBV7-9
size: .
J: TRBJ2-7
DNA: TGTGCCAGCACCCCTCTAGCGGGTGAGAGCGAGCAGTACTTC
CDR3: CASTPLAGESEQYF

D: .
V: TRBV5-4
size: few
J: TRBJ1-1
DNA: TGTGCCAGCAGGCTGGGCCTGATTGGTACTGAAGCTTTCTTT
CDR3: CASRLGLIGTEAFF

D: TRBD1
V: TRBV3-1/TRBV3-2
size: .
J: TRBJ1-2
DNA: TGTGCCAGCAGCCCCGGACAGGAGCTCTATGGCTACACCTTC
CDR3: CASSPGQELYGYTF

D: TRBD2
V: TRBV6-5
size: .
J: TRBJ2-1
DNA: TGTGCCAGCAGTTACTCGGCCCAGGGAGGGTTTGAGCAGTTCTTC
CDR3: CASSYSAQGGFEQFF

D: .
V: TRBV24-1
size: .
J: TRBJ1-1
DNA: TGTGCCACCAGTGATTCGGGGGGTCAGGGACGGACTGAAGCTTTCTTT
CDR3: CATSDSGGQGRTEAFF

D: .
V: TRBV6-5
size: .
J: TRBJ1-4
DNA: TGTGCCAGCAGTTTGGGGGTAGTAACTAATGAAAAACTGTTTTTT
CDR3: CASSLGVVTNEKLFF